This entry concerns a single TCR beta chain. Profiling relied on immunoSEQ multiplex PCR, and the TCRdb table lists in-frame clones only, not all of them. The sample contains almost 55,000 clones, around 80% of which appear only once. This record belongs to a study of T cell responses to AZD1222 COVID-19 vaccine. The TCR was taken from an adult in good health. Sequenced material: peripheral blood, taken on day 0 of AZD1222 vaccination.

CDR3 residues: CASSLLGGNTEAFF. CDR3 DNA: TGTGCCAGCAGCTTATTAGGGGGAAACACTGAAGCTTTCTTT. The genes are TRBV7-9 and TRBJ1-1, with D maybe TRBD1 (6 bases). There are 14 residues in the CDR3. Per germline, CDR1 SEHNR and CDR2 FQNEAQ (reference sequence). V was trimmed by 2 bases and J by 2 bases, leaving 9 bases between them.